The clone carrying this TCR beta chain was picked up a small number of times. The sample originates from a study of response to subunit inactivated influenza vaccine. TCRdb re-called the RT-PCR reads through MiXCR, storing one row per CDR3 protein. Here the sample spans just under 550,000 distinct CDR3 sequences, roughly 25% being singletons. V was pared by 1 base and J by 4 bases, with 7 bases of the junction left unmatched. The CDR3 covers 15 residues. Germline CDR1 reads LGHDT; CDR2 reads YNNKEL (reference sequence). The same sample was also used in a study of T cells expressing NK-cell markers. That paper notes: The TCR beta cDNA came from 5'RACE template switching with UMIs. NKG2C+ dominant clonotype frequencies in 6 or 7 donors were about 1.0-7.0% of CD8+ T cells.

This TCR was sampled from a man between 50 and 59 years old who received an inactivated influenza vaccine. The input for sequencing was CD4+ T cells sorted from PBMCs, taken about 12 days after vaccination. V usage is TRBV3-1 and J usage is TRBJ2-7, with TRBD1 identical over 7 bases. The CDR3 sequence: CASSQGQGLRYEQYF. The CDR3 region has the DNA TGTGCCAGCAGCCAAGGACAGGGATTACGGTACGAGCAGTACTTC.